The rows below give T cell receptor beta chains drawn from one sample of a study of CD8 T cells in ankylosing spondylitis. One entry per CDR3 protein results from TCRdb running MiXCR on the 5' RACE reads. This sample yields about 42,000 distinct CDR3 sequences, of which more than 3% are seen a single time; about 4% belongs to the top ten. The sequenced sample consisted of blood, either unsorted or a sorted T cell fraction (not recorded which). Receptors originate from a female donor with ankylosing spondylitis or in good health (not recorded which). Each CDR3 is given with its conserved first and last residue. The D gene is left open where the match is weak. Size tells how often a clone was seen (once, few, many) or the class of an expanded clone, and some rows leave it out.

cdr3_aa cdr3_nt clone_size j_call v_call d_call
CASSETASADTQYF TGTGCCAGCAGCGAGACAGCGTCCGCAGATACGCAGTATTTT many TRBJ2-3 TRBV9 NA
CASSPGGQETQYF TGTGCCAGCAGCCCTGGGGGGCAAGAGACCCAGTACTTC many TRBJ2-5 TRBV9 NA
CASSVSGAVAYNEQFF TGTGCCAGCAGCGTATCGGGGGCCGTAGCCTACAATGAGCAGTTCTTC NA TRBJ2-1 TRBV9 NA
CASSGKPRGAGTDTQYF TGTGCCAGCAGCGGAAAGCCCCGGGGGGCTGGCACAGATACGCAGTATTTT many TRBJ2-3 TRBV9 NA
CASSAGPSWNTEAFF TGTGCCAGCAGCGCCGGTCCGTCTTGGAACACTGAAGCTTTCTTT many TRBJ1-1 TRBV9 NA
CASWQQGGPDPNEQFF TGTGCCAGCTGGCAACAGGGGGGCCCTGACCCCAATGAGCAGTTCTTC NA TRBJ2-1 TRBV18 TRBD1
CASSTRTGSNTGELFF TGTGCCAGCAGCACCCGGACAGGCTCGAACACCGGGGAGCTGTTTTTT few TRBJ2-2 TRBV9 TRBD1
CASSPNRGSSYEQYF TGTGCCAGCAGCCCGAATCGGGGGAGCTCCTACGAGCAGTACTTC many TRBJ2-7 TRBV9 NA
CASSGLDSINTEAFF TGTGCCAGCAGCGGGCTCGACAGTATCAATACTGAAGCTTTCTTT many TRBJ1-1 TRBV9 NA
CASSVFGQIRTDSDYGYTF TGTGCCAGCAGCGTTTTTGGACAGATTAGGACCGACTCCGACTATGGCTACACCTTC many TRBJ1-2 TRBV9 NA
CASSAGGPAYEQYF TGTGCCAGCAGCGCGGGGGGGCCAGCCTACGAGCAGTACTTC many TRBJ2-7 TRBV9 TRBD2
CASSSDGGYTF TGTGCCAGCAGCTCGGACGGGGGCTACACCTTC many TRBJ1-2 TRBV9 NA
CASSVVPSGGSSTDTQYF TGTGCCAGCAGCGTAGTTCCTAGCGGGGGTTCCAGCACAGATACGCAGTATTTT many TRBJ2-3 TRBV9 TRBD2
CASSAHLGGLYNEQFF TGTGCCAGCAGCGCCCATCTGGGGGGGTTATACAATGAGCAGTTCTTC many TRBJ2-1 TRBV9 TRBD2
CASSLTGTPNTGELFF TGTGCCAGCAGCCTTACCGGGACACCGAACACCGGGGAGCTGTTTTTT many TRBJ2-2 TRBV9 NA
CASSVGGGLNEQFF TGTGCCAGCAGCGTAGGGGGGGGGCTGAATGAGCAGTTCTTC many TRBJ2-1 TRBV9 NA
CASSVLQGALDTQYF TGTGCCAGCAGCGTATTACAGGGAGCGCTCGATACGCAGTATTTT many TRBJ2-3 TRBV9 NA
CASSAAGGLAVFNSYNEQFF TGTGCCAGCAGCGCAGCTGGGGGACTAGCGGTGTTTAACTCCTACAATGAGCAGTTCTTC NA TRBJ2-1 TRBV9 TRBD2
CASSPEIAPTGGELFF TGTGCCAGCAGCCCAGAGATTGCTCCCACCGGCGGGGAGCTGTTTTTT many TRBJ2-2 TRBV9 NA
CASSDSGPNTGELFF TGTGCCAGCAGCGACTCAGGGCCGAACACCGGGGAGCTGTTTTTT many TRBJ2-2 TRBV9 NA
CASSVGGVGNIQYF TGTGCCAGCAGCGTAGGGGGGGTGGGGAACATTCAGTACTTC many TRBJ2-4 TRBV9 NA
CASSVATGGGATDTQYF TGTGCCAGCAGCGTAGCTACTGGGGGGGGGGCCACAGATACGCAGTATTTT many TRBJ2-3 TRBV9 NA
CASSVGEGGNEKLFF TGTGCCAGCAGCGTAGGAGAGGGGGGTAATGAAAAACTGTTTTTT many TRBJ1-4 TRBV9 NA
CASSQPGLAGEETQYF TGCGCCAGCAGTCAACCGGGACTAGCGGGGGAAGAGACCCAGTACTTC many TRBJ2-5 TRBV23-1 TRBD2
CASSSFEGSSPLHF TGTGCCAGCAGCTCTTTCGAGGGGAGTTCACCCCTCCACTTT medium-sized TRBJ1-6 TRBV9 NA
CASSVDNAGTEEAFF TGTGCCAGCAGCGTAGATAACGCCGGGACAGAAGAAGCTTTCTTT many TRBJ1-1 TRBV9 TRBD1
CASSTTEYSGNTIYF TGTGCCAGCAGCACGACAGAGTACTCTGGAAACACCATATATTTT many TRBJ1-3 TRBV9 NA
CASSGFRGGGELFF TGTGCCAGCAGCGGCTTCCGGGGTGGCGGGGAGCTGTTTTTT few TRBJ2-2 TRBV9 NA
CASSVSGQGLTDTQYF TGTGCCAGCAGCGTAAGCGGCCAGGGTCTCACAGATACGCAGTATTTT many TRBJ2-3 TRBV9 NA
CASSALDRGLGGYTF TGTGCCAGCAGCGCACTGGACAGGGGGCTGGGTGGCTACACCTTC NA TRBJ1-2 TRBV9 TRBD1
CASSGAGTKETQYF TGTGCCAGCAGCGGAGCGGGGACCAAAGAGACCCAGTACTTC many TRBJ2-5 TRBV9 TRBD2
CASSEGTSGELFF TGTGCCAGCAGCGAAGGAACAAGCGGGGAGCTGTTTTTT many TRBJ2-2 TRBV9 NA
CASSVGADPSQPQHF TGTGCCAGCAGCGTAGGTGCAGATCCTTCGCAGCCCCAGCATTTT few TRBJ1-5 TRBV9 NA
CASSPGLAGGTTDTQYF TGTGCCAGCAGCCCTGGACTAGCGGGGGGAACCACAGATACGCAGTATTTT many TRBJ2-3 TRBV9 TRBD2
CASSVGGQGYDEQFF TGTGCCAGCAGCGTAGGGGGACAGGGATATGACGAGCAGTTCTTC many TRBJ2-1 TRBV9 TRBD1
CASSVEDSNQPQHF TGTGCCAGCAGCGTAGAGGACAGCAATCAGCCCCAGCATTTT many TRBJ1-5 TRBV9 NA
CASSVGSDFHTGELFF TGTGCCAGCAGCGTAGGGTCGGACTTCCACACCGGGGAGCTGTTTTTT many TRBJ2-2 TRBV9 NA
CASSGGGQNGYTF TGTGCCAGCAGCGGGGGGGGGCAGAATGGCTACACCTTC many TRBJ1-2 TRBV9 NA
CASPGEGSANYGYTF TGTGCCAGCCCCGGGGAGGGGTCAGCTAACTATGGCTACACCTTC many TRBJ1-2 TRBV19 NA
CASSSHPTNTEAFF TGTGCCAGCAGCTCCCACCCCACCAACACTGAAGCTTTCTTT many TRBJ1-1 TRBV9 NA
CASSPQGNIQYF TGTGCCAGCAGCCCCCAGGGGAACATTCAGTACTTC many TRBJ2-4 TRBV9 NA
CASSADRTSTDTQYF TGTGCCAGCAGCGCCGACAGAACTAGCACAGATACGCAGTATTTT many TRBJ2-3 TRBV9 NA
CASSAPGTGREQYF TGTGCCAGCAGCGCTCCCGGGACAGGACGGGAGCAGTACTTC many TRBJ2-7 TRBV9 TRBD1
CASSVDRGYTGELFF TGTGCCAGCAGCGTAGATCGGGGGTACACCGGGGAGCTGTTTTTT few TRBJ2-2 TRBV9 NA
CASSVGGFGNQPQHF TGTGCCAGCAGCGTAGGCGGGTTTGGCAATCAGCCCCAGCATTTT many TRBJ1-5 TRBV9 NA
CASSVTWQGEQYF TGTGCCAGCAGCGTAACCTGGCAAGGCGAGCAGTACTTC many TRBJ2-7 TRBV9 NA
CASSVVPQGMYNEQFF TGTGCCAGCAGCGTAGTACCCCAGGGGATGTACAATGAGCAGTTCTTC many TRBJ2-1 TRBV9 NA
CASSVDPTTNEKLFF TGTGCCAGCAGCGTAGACCCGACAACTAATGAAAAACTGTTTTTT many TRBJ1-4 TRBV9 NA
CASSVPRDRDGYNEQFF TGTGCCAGCAGCGTACCCCGGGACAGGGATGGATACAATGAGCAGTTCTTC many TRBJ2-1 TRBV9 TRBD1
CASSGFSGATDTQYF TGTGCCAGCAGTGGCTTCTCGGGCGCCACAGATACGCAGTATTTT many TRBJ2-3 TRBV9 NA